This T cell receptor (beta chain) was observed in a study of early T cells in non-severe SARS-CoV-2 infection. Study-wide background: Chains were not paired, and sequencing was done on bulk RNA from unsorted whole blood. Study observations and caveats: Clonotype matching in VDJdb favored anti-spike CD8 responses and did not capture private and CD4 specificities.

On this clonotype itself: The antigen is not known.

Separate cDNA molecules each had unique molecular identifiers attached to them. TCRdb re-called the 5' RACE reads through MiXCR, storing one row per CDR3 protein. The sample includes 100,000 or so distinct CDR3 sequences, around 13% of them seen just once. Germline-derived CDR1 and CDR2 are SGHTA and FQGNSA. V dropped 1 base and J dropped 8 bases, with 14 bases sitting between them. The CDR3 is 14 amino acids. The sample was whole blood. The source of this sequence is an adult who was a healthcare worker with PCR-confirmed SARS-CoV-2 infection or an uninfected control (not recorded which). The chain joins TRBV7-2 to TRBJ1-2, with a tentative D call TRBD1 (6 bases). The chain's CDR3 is CASSLGSTGYGYTF. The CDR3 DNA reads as TGTGCCAGCAGCTTAGGGTCCACAGGGTACGGCTACACCTTC.